The count of the clone carrying this TCR beta chain is one. The antigen remains unidentified. This sample is drawn from a study of CD8 T cells in Susac syndrome. General study results and limits: The TCR sequencing and HLA analysis in the study involved a relatively small number of individuals, as the study acknowledged.

Per germline, CDR1 LGHNA and CDR2 YSLEER. V was trimmed by 2 bases and J by 8 bases, leaving 24 bases between them. The length of the CDR3 is 18 residues. With random hexamers, roughly 0.45 to 1 ug RNA was reverse transcribed. It was immunoSEQ multiplex PCR that amplified TCR beta CDR3 across 54 Vbeta and 13 Jbeta. TCRdb re-called the immunoSEQ multiplex PCR reads through MiXCR, storing one row per CDR3 protein. The repertoire holds some 26,000 distinct CDR3 sequences, over 85% seen once, with 0.55% to 0.7% in the top ten. Sequencing input: CD8+ T cells from PBMCs. The TCR sequence derives from a human donor with Susac syndrome. The rearrangement uses TRBV4-3 and TRBJ1-4, with D hard to call. In nucleotides, the CDR3 is TGCGCCAGCAGCCAAAGCCCAAGTGTTCGAGGACGGCCGGAAAAACTGTTTTTT. It is translated as CASSQSPSVRGRPEKLFF.